The clone carrying this TCR beta chain was observed a handful of times. These data belong to a study of identical twins. Template switching added a universal primer site; cDNA carried unique molecular identifiers. TCRdb reprocessed the 5' RACE reads via MiXCR and lists one record per CDR3 protein. The repertoire consists of about 450,000 distinct CDR3 sequences, with about a fifth occurring once and the leading ten covering 12%. The CDR3 consists of 14 residues. The ends were cut back, 7 bases at V and 8 bases at J, with 20 bases in the middle. Germline CDR1 reads LGHNA; CDR2 reads YSLEER. Everyone who gave samples was a healthy Caucasian.

This chain joins TRBV4-3 and TRBJ1-1; TRBD1 is a possible D gene (5 bases). The sample consisted of naive T cells sorted from blood. This sequence originates from a man aged 45-65 years in good health. CDR3: CASTPSPGGSEAFF. The CDR3 DNA reads as TGCGCCAGCACCCCAAGTCCTGGGGGTTCAGAAGCTTTCTTT.